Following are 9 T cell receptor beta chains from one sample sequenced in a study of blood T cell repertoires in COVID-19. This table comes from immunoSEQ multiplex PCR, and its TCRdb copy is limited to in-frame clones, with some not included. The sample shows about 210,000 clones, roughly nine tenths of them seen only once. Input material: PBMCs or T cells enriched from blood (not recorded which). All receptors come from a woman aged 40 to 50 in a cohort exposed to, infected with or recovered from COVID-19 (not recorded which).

CDR3 DNA sequence: TGTGCCAGCAGCTCAACAAACACTGAAGCTTTCTTT. Translation: CASSSTNTEAFF. This sequence joins TRBV7-9 and TRBJ1-1; D unresolved. V was trimmed by 4 bases and J by 2 bases, leaving 5 bases between them. Germline V gene sequence: CDR1 SEHNR, CDR2 FQNEAQ (reference sequence). This CDR3 contains 12 residues.

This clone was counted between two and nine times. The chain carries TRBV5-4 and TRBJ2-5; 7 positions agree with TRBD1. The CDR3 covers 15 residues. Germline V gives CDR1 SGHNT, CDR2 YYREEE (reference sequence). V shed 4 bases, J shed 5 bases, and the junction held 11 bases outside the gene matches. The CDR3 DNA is TGTGCCAGCAGCCATCGACAGGGCGGATGGGAGACCCAGTACTTC. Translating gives CASSHRQGGWETQYF.

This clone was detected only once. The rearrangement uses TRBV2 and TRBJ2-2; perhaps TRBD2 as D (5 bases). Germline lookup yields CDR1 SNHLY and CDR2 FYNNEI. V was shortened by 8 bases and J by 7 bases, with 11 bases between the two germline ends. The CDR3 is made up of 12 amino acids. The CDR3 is CASRTLNGELFF. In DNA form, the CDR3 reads TGTGCCAGCCGGACTCTCAACGGGGAGCTGTTTTTT. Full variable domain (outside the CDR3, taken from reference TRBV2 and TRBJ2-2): EPEVTQTPSHQVTQMGQEVILRCVPISNHLYFYWYRQILGQKVEFLVSFYNNEISEKSEIFDDQFSVERPDGSNFTLKIRSTKLEDSAMYFCASRTLNGELFFGEGSRLTVL.

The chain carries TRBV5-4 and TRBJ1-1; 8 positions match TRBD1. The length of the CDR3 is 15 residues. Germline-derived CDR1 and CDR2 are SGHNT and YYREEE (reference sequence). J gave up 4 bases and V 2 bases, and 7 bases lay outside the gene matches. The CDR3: CASSFKTGEGTEAFF. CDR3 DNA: TGTGCCAGCAGCTTCAAGACAGGGGAGGGCACTGAAGCTTTCTTT.

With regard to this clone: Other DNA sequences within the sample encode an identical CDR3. Written as DNA, the CDR3 is TGTGCCAGCAGCGTAGGGACAGGGGCCAACACTGAAGCTTTCTTT. This translates into CASSVGTGANTEAFF. The chain combines TRBV9 with TRBJ1-1; 9 bases agree with TRBD1. The V segment lost 0 bases and the J segment 2 bases; nucleotides outside the gene matches: 2. The CDR3 length is 15 residues. Germline CDR1 and CDR2: SGDLS and YYNGEE.

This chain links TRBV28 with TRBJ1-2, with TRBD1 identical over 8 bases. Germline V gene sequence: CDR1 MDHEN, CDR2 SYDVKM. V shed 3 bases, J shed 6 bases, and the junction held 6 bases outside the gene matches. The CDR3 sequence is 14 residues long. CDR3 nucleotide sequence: TGTGCCAGCAGTTTGGAGGACAGGGCCCATGGCTACACCTTC. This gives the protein CASSLEDRAHGYTF.

The CDR3: CASSQELAGANSYEQYF. CDR3 DNA: TGTGCCAGCAGCCAAGAACTGGCGGGGGCCAACTCCTACGAGCAGTACTTC. The gene calls are TRBV3-1 (or the pseudogene TRBV3-2) and TRBJ2-7, with D tentatively TRBD2 (7 bases). The CDR3 loop spans 17 amino acids. The germline CDR1 and CDR2 sequences are LGHDT and YNNKEL (reference sequence). V lost 0 bases to trimming and J lost 0 bases, with 15 bases between them.

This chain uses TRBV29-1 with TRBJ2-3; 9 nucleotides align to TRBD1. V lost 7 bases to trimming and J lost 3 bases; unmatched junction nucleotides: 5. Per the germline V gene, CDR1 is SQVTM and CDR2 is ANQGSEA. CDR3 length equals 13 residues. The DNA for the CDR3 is TGCAGCGCCAGACAGGGGGGGACAGATACGCAGTATTTT. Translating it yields CSARQGGTDTQYF.

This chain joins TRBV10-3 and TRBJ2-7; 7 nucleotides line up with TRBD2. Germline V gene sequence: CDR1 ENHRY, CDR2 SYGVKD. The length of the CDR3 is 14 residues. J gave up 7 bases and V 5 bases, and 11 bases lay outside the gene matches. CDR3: CAISLSGIRKEQYF. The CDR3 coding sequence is TGTGCCATCAGTTTGAGCGGGATTCGTAAAGAGCAGTACTTC.